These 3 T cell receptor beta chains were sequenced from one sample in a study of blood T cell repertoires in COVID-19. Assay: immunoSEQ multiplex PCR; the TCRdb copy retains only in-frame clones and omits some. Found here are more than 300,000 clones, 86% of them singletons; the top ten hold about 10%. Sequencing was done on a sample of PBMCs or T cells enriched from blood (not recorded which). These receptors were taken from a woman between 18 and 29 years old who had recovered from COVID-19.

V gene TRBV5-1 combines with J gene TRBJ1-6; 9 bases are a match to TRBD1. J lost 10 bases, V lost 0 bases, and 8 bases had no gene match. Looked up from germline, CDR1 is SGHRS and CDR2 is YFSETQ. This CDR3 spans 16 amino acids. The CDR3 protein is CASSLGFRTGESPLHF. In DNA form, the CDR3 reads TGCGCCAGCAGCTTGGGTTTTCGGACAGGGGAATCACCCCTCCACTTT. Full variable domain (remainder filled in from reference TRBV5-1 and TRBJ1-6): KAGVTQTPRYLIKTRGQQVTLSCSPISGHRSVSWYQQTPGQGLQFLFEYFSETQRNKGNFPGRFSGRQFSNSRSEMNVSTLELGDSALYLCASSLGFRTGESPLHFGNGTRLTVT.

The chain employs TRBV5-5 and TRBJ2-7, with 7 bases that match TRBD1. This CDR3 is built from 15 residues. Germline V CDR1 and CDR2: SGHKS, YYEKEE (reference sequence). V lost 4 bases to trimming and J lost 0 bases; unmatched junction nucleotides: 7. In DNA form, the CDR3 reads TGTGCCAGCAGCCTAAATGGGGACAGCTCCTACGAGCAGTACTTC. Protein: CASSLNGDSSYEQYF.

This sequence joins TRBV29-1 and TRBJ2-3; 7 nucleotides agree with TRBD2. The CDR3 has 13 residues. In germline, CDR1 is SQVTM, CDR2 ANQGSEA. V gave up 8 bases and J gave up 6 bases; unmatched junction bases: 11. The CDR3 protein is CSPWEGTEDTQYF. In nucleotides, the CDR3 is TGCAGCCCATGGGAGGGCACAGAGGATACGCAGTATTTT.